This TCR beta chain originates from a study of T cell responses to AZD1222 COVID-19 vaccine. Study-level background: Second doses that came at about 4 or about 12 weeks were put together. Study-level points and caveats: Most donors were white British, females outnumbered males, and clonal diversity was possibly underestimated.

The CDR3 contains 15 residues. Germline loops: CDR1 SGHDT, CDR2 YYEEEE. Trimming pared 0 bases from V and 0 bases from J, leaving 9 bases between. Measured with immunoSEQ multiplex PCR; TCRdb has only the in-frame clones, and not every one. Of about 92,000 clones in the sample, about nine tenths were seen once. Worth noting for this clone: Its antigen is not identified.

This receptor was identified in an adult in good health. Sequenced here: peripheral blood, sampled on day 0 of AZD1222 vaccination. The chain joins TRBV5-6 to TRBJ1-1; no clear D gene. The CDR3 is CASSLVNIMNTEAFF. The CDR3 DNA reads as TGTGCCAGCAGCTTGGTAAACATAATGAACACTGAAGCTTTCTTT.